This T cell receptor (beta chain) was found in a study of T cells in Graves' hyperthyroidism and ophthalmopathy. The study's findings and limits: Most thyroid clonotypes with frequency above 0.001 were detected in blood.

This clonotype was detected ten times or more. Its antigen is currently unknown. RNA transcripts gave rise to amplified TCR beta CDR3 regions. The HTBI primer set served for first-round RT-PCR of the TCR CDR3. From the multiplex PCR reads, TCRdb called clonotypes with MiXCR, one entry per CDR3 protein. The sample shows roughly 710,000 distinct CDR3 sequences, around 40% of them seen only once. Stability of Graves' hyperthyroidism was defined as absent ophthalmopathy progression within 18 months. PBMCs were obtained from about 9.9 ml fresh peripheral blood. CDR1 is SGHAT and CDR2 is FQNNGV in the germline V gene. This CDR3 contains 14 residues. V lost 5 bases, J lost 2 bases, and 6 bases stayed unmatched.

The sequenced sample was blood. The chain joins TRBV11-2 to TRBJ2-7, with 7 bases matching TRBD1. The TCR originated in a woman aged 40-49 years with Graves' hyperthyroidism. In DNA, the CDR3 is TGTGCCAGCAGCCGATCGACAGGGACCTACGAGCAGTACTTC. Residues: CASSRSTGTYEQYF.